Listed below are T cell receptor beta chains from one sample, sequenced in a study of OX40 agonist ivuxolimab in advanced cancers. Data came from immunoSEQ multiplex PCR; TCRdb stores just in-frame clones and leaves some out. The sample shows 60,000 to 65,000 clones, about nine tenths of them seen only once. The input for sequencing was CD4+ or CD8+ T cells sorted from blood, taken in a trial of the OX40 agonist ivuxolimab. The receptors originated from an adult with an advanced solid tumor such as melanoma, head and neck, liver or kidney cancer. Both conserved end residues are part of each CDR3. The D gene is left open where the match is weak.

D	J	V	CDR3
-	TRBJ1-5	TRBV27	CASSLSGSNQPQHF
-	TRBJ2-3	TRBV7-9	CASSLKDTQYF
TRBD2	TRBJ2-1	TRBV7-8	CASSGYLAGERNEQFF
-	TRBJ1-5	TRBV7-6	CASSLFAGGNQPQHF
-	TRBJ2-7	TRBV10-3	CAISGSHEQYF
-	TRBJ2-2	TRBV7-8	CASSLGGVPTAQNTGELFF
-	TRBJ1-2	TRBV9	CASSAHAGYGYTF
-	TRBJ2-7	TRBV7-9	CASSPTSGPDSGEQYF
-	TRBJ2-5	TRBV28	CASSGIALTRETQYF
-	TRBJ2-1	TRBV10-2	CASSEGGDYNEQFF
TRBD2	TRBJ2-5	TRBV4-1	CASSQGVASGMLGTQYF
-	TRBJ2-7	TRBV6-5	CASSYLLGGSYEQYF
TRBD2	TRBJ2-3	TRBV7-6	CASSLAGGPTDTQYF
TRBD1	TRBJ1-2	TRBV13	CASSLALDRGNYGYTF
-	TRBJ2-3	TRBV6-5	CASSSPSGDTQYF
-	TRBJ2-7	TRBV7-2	CASSLEGTSFFYEQYF
-	TRBJ1-1	TRBV19	CASSLEGGWTEAFF
-	TRBJ2-5	TRBV11-2	CASSSPLRETQYF
-	TRBJ2-1	TRBV7-9	CASSSPEFNEQFF
TRBD2	TRBJ2-5	TRBV7-9	CASSGSIAGRETQYF
-	TRBJ2-2	TRBV7-8	CASSLFRSNTGELFF
TRBD1	TRBJ2-7	TRBV19	CARKPGQGADSSYEQYF
-	TRBJ2-2	TRBV21-1	CASSTTSGSDTGELFF
-	TRBJ1-2	TRBV29-1	CSAVRPDTNYGYTF
TRBD1	TRBJ2-1	TRBV7-2	CASSESDRGPDNEQFF
TRBD2	TRBJ2-5	TRBV9	CASSDPGGSGKETQYF
TRBD2	TRBJ2-3	TRBV4-1	CASSSLAGKSTDTQYF
-	TRBJ2-5	TRBV2	CASSGSSGIKETQYF
-	TRBJ2-7	TRBV5-6	CASSPAGMYEQYF
TRBD1	TRBJ2-2	TRBV7-9	CASSQDRVPGELFF
TRBD2	TRBJ2-7	TRBV7-3	CASSLVHPGGEQYF
TRBD1	TRBJ2-7	TRBV25-1	CASSGSPGQPGEQYF
-	TRBJ1-1	TRBV2	CASSDEGLNTEAFF
-	TRBJ1-5	TRBV30	CAWSVSGNQPQHF
-	TRBJ1-5	TRBV30	CAWSIGGGNQPQHF